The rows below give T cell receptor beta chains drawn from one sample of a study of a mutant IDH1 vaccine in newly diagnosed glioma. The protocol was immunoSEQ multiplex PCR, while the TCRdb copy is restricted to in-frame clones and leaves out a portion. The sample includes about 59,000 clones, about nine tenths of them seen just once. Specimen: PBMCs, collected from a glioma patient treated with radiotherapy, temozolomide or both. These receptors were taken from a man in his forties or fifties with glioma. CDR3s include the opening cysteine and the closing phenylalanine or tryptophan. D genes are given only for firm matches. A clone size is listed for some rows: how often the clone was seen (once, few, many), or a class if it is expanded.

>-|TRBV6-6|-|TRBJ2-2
TGTGCCAGCAGTTACTCGGGGCGGGACGGCACCGGGGAGCTGTTTTTT
CASSYSGRDGTGELFF
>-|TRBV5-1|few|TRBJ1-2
TGCGCCAGCAGCCTCGGACGGGATTACACCTTC
CASSLGRDYTF
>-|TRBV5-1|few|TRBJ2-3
TGCGCCAGCAGCGATTCAGGGAATACGCAGTATTTT
CASSDSGNTQYF
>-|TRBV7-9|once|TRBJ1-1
TGTGCCAGCAGCTTCACAAAGGGGGGGAAAGCTTTCTTT
CASSFTKGGKAFF
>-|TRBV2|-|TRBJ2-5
TGTGCCAGCGGATGGGGGGGCGGGGGAGAGACCCAGTACTTC
CASGWGGGGETQYF
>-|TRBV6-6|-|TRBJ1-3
TGTGCCAGTCAAATAAGAACTGGAAACACCATATATTTT
CASQIRTGNTIYF
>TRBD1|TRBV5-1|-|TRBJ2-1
TGCGCCAGCAGCTCTTGGCTGGACAGGGGAAACAATGAGCAGTTCTTC
CASSSWLDRGNNEQFF
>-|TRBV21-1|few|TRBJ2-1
TGTGCCAGCAGCAAAGTCGGCCACTACAATGAGCAGTTCTTC
CASSKVGHYNEQFF
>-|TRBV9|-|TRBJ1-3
TGTGCCAGCAGCGGGACAGCTACTGGAAACACCATATATTTT
CASSGTATGNTIYF
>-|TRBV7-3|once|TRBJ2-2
TGTGCCAGCAGCCCCCAGCACGCGGTCGGGGAGCTGTTTTTT
CASSPQHAVGELFF
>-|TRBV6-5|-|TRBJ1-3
TGTGCCAGCAGTTATGGGGGCCTGGGAAACACCATATATTTT
CASSYGGLGNTIYF
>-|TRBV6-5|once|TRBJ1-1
TGTGCCAGCAGTTACTCGGGTGGGAGGAGAAACACTGAAGCTTTCTTT
CASSYSGGRRNTEAFF
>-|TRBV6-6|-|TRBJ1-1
TGTGCCAGCAGTTACTCCAGAAAGAACACTGAAGCTTTCTTT
CASSYSRKNTEAFF
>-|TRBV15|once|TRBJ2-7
TGTGCCACCACCCGGGACGGTTCCTACGAGCAGTACTTC
CATTRDGSYEQYF
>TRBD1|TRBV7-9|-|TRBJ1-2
TGTGCCAGCAGCTTAGGACAGGGCCCTAACTATGGCTACACCTTC
CASSLGQGPNYGYTF
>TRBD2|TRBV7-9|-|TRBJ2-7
TGTGCCAGCAGCTTAATAGCGGGGAATAACGAGCAGTACTTC
CASSLIAGNNEQYF
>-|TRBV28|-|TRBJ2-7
TGTGCCAGCCGTAGCTCCTACGAGCAGTACTTC
CASRSSYEQYF
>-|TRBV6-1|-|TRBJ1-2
TGTGCCAGCAGTGATGTTTCTGACGTCTCTGGCTACACCTTC
CASSDVSDVSGYTF
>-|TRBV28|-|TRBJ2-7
TGTGCCAGCGGTCTGCGGGGTGGTTACGAGCAGTACTTC
CASGLRGGYEQYF
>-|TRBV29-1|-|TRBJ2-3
TGCAGCGTTGAAGTCCCCCCAGCAGATACGCAGTATTTT
CSVEVPPADTQYF
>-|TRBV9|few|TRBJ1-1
TGTGCCAGCAGCGGGATGAACACTGAAGCTTTCTTT
CASSGMNTEAFF
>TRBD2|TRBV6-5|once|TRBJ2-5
TGTGCCAGCAGGCCTCGGACTAGCGGACAAGAGACCCAGTACTTC
CASRPRTSGQETQYF
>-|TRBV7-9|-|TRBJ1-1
TGTGCCAGCAGTTATCGCGAGAACACTGAAGCTTTCTTT
CASSYRENTEAFF
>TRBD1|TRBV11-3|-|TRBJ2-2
TGTGCCAGCAGCTCGCCGGGACAGGAGACCACCGGGGAGCTGTTTTTT
CASSSPGQETTGELFF
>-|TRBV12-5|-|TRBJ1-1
TGTGCTAGTGGTTTGGGGGCAGGGTTATCTGAAGCTTTCTTT
CASGLGAGLSEAFF
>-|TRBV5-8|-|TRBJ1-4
TGTGCCAGCAGCTTTGGCAGTCAAGCAACTAATGAAAAACTGTTTTTT
CASSFGSQATNEKLFF
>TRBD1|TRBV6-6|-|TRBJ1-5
TGTGCCACTATGGACAGGGTGGGCAATCAGCCCCAGCATTTT
CATMDRVGNQPQHF
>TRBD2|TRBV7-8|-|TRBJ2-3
TGTGCCAGCAGCCCCACACTACTAGCGGGCACGATCACAGATACGCAGTATTTT
CASSPTLLAGTITDTQYF
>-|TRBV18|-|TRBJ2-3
TGTGCCAGCTCACCACCGTCCAGGGTAGAAGATACGCAGTATTTT
CASSPPSRVEDTQYF
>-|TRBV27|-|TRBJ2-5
TGTGCCAGCAGTTTACTGCCAAGCCAAGAGACCCAGTACTTC
CASSLLPSQETQYF
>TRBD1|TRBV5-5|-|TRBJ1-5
TGTGCCAGCAGCTCGACAGGGGGAAATCAGCCCCAGCATTTT
CASSSTGGNQPQHF
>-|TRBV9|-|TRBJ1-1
TGTGCCAGCAGCGTAGTCCCCCAGAACACTGAAGCTTTCTTT
CASSVVPQNTEAFF
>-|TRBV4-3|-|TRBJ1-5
TGCGCCAGCAGCCGACACGGGGGGAAGGATCAGCCCCAGCATTTT
CASSRHGGKDQPQHF
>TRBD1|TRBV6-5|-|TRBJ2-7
TGTGCCAGCACTAAGTCAGGGGGCGGCCACGAGCAGTACTTC
CASTKSGGGHEQYF
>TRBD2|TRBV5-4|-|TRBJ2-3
TGTGCCAGCAGCTTACGGGGGGGAACCACAGATACGCAGTATTTT
CASSLRGGTTDTQYF
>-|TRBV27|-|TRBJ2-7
TGTGCCAGCAGCCCGGGACTCGGACCTATCGAGCAGTACTTC
CASSPGLGPIEQYF
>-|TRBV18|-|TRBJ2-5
TGTGCCAGCTCACCAGGGCAGCAAGAGACCCAGTACTTC
CASSPGQQETQYF